A single sample is the source of the 10 T cell receptor beta chains below, sequenced in a study of CD8+CD57+ T cells in acquired aplastic anemia. Genomic DNA provided the template from which TCR beta VDJ and CDR3 profiles were obtained. TCRdb re-derived calls from the reads in MiXCR, one entry per CDR3 protein. The sample records 100,000 to 150,000 distinct CDR3 sequences, around 46% being singletons. Sequenced input: sorted CD4+, CD8+, or CD8+CD57+ T cells (not recorded which) from PBMCs. The receptors come from a human donor in good health, serving as a control.

The chain links TRBV13 to TRBJ2-3; the D gene is possibly TRBD1 (6 bases). Trimming took off 5 bases at V and 8 bases at J, with 11 bases between the two ends. CDR1 is PRHDT and CDR2 is FYEKMQ in the germline V gene (reference sequence). The CDR3 length is 12 residues. The CDR3 here is CASSPGDFTQYF. DNA for the CDR3: TGTGCCAGCAGCCCAGGGGATTTTACGCAGTATTTT.

J is TRBJ2-5 and V is TRBV11-2; 14 bases are shared with TRBD2. The CDR3 is made up of 18 amino acids. V lost 5 bases, J lost 4 bases, and 12 bases stayed unmatched. Germline CDR1 reads SGHAT; CDR2 reads FQNNGV. CDR3 nucleotide sequence: TGTGCCAGCAGCCCCGTTGGGACTAGCGGGGGTAGGCGAGAGACCCAGTACTTC. It codes for CASSPVGTSGGRRETQYF.

In its sample, this clonotype was seen once. The chain is built from TRBV10-3 and TRBJ1-2; 8 bases are a match to TRBD1. The CDR3 spans 15 residues. After removal of 4 bases from V and 8 bases from J, the junction contained 12 bases not matched to a gene. Germline V gene lookup returns CDR1 ENHRY and CDR2 SYGVKD. The CDR3 coding sequence is TGTGCCATCAGTGGGCCGGGACAGGTCCGACGGGGCTACACCTTC. This gives the protein CAISGPGQVRRGYTF.

There are many counts of this clonotype. This rearrangement joins TRBV24-1 to TRBJ2-3, with unresolved D. Per the germline V gene, CDR1 is KGHDR and CDR2 is SFDVKD. Trimming pared 4 bases from V and 0 bases from J, leaving 10 bases between. This CDR3 region has 15 residues. The CDR3 nucleotides are TGTGCCACCAGTGACGGCCGTTCGAGCACAGATACGCAGTATTTT. As protein: CATSDGRSSTDTQYF.

This clonotype has at least ten counts. The chain has TRBV3-1 and TRBJ1-2; the D is unclear. The CDR3 is 16 amino acids. Per the germline V gene, CDR1 is LGHDT and CDR2 is YNNKEL (reference sequence). Trimming took 3 bases from V and 2 from J, leaving 16 bases between them. CDR3 DNA sequence: TGTGCCAGCAGCCAGCGGGCAGCCAGCACGAACTATGGCTACACCTTC. Its translation: CASSQRAASTNYGYTF.

CDR3 DNA sequence: TGTGCCATCAGGGGACAGGGCGGTGGCTACACCTTC. It specifies CAIRGQGGGYTF. V gene TRBV10-3 combines with J gene TRBJ1-2; TRBD1 matches at 9 bases. The V and J ends lost 6 bases and 7 bases, in that order; junction bases with no gene match: 3. Germline assignment: CDR1 ENHRY and CDR2 SYGVKD. The CDR3 is 12 residues long.

This clonotype is judged medium-sized. The chain combines TRBV7-6 with TRBJ2-7; D is possibly TRBD2 (7 bases). From germline, CDR1 is SGHVS and CDR2 FNYEAQ. This CDR3 is built from 13 residues. V lost 5 bases and J lost 2, with 10 bases in between. This CDR3 reads CASSLGGPYEQYF. For the CDR3, the DNA is TGTGCCAGCAGCCTCGGGGGGCCCTACGAGCAGTACTTC.

This clonotype was found many times. CDR3 sequence (DNA): TGTGCCAGCAGCCCCAGACAGGGATTGAAGGGCTACACCTTC. This translates into CASSPRQGLKGYTF. The chain combines TRBV11-3 with TRBJ1-2, with TRBD1 identical over 7 bases. This CDR3 contains 14 residues. Germline CDR1 SGHNT, CDR2 YENEEA. J lost 8 bases, V lost 5 bases, and 11 bases had no gene match.

The chain uses TRBV2 and TRBJ1-5; unclear D gene. Germline assignment: CDR1 SNHLY and CDR2 FYNNEI. The CDR3 is 15 amino acids. With 4 bases removed from V and 1 base from J, the gap between germline ends came to 11 bases. CDR3 in amino acids: CASSVMGISNQPQHF. The CDR3 nucleotides are TGTGCCAGCAGTGTAATGGGGATAAGCAATCAGCCCCAGCATTTT.

The chain couples TRBV2 to TRBJ1-1; D is uncertain. Trimming took off 6 bases at V and 0 bases at J, with 14 bases between the two ends. The germline V gene has CDR1 SNHLY and CDR2 FYNNEI. CDR3 length equals 15 residues. Here the CDR3 DNA reads TGTGCCAGCAGCTTCAGAGCACCTATGAACACTGAAGCTTTCTTT. It translates to CASSFRAPMNTEAFF.